The 27 T cell receptor beta chains below all came from one sample that was sequenced in a study of cytomegalovirus exposure and HLA in healthy donors. Vbeta (60) and Jbeta (13) primers were used in the PCR. TCRdb keeps only in-frame clones here, not all; method: immunoSEQ multiplex PCR. The data contain around 160,000 clones, about 80% of them singletons. Specimen: PBMCs. These receptors all stem from a man aged 18 to 29 in good health and CMV-seropositive.

This clone was seen only a few times. The V and J genes are TRBV27 and TRBJ2-1, with unresolved D. This CDR3 spans 13 amino acids. Germline V CDR1 and CDR2: MNHEY, SMNVEV (reference sequence). V dropped 6 bases and J dropped 5 bases, with 11 bases sitting between them. The CDR3 DNA reads TGTGCCAGCAGGCTCGCGTTGAACAATGAGCAGTTCTTC. As protein: CASRLALNNEQFF.

Of note for this clone: Likely a read error: the CDR3 ends without its conserved phenylalanine or tryptophan. The chain combines TRBV5-1 with TRBJ1-6; 9 bases match TRBD1. The V gene's germline CDR1 is SGHRS and CDR2 YFSETQ. The J segment lost 7 bases and the V segment lost 4 bases, leaving 3 bases of the junction unmatched. The CDR3 consists of 14 residues. The CDR3 protein is CASSLGQGNSPLHL. The CDR3 DNA sequence: TGCGCCAGCAGCCTTGGACAGGGGAATTCACCCCTCCACCTT.

The V call is TRBV5-6, the J call TRBJ2-2, with TRBD1 identical over 11 bases. V was clipped by 4 bases and J by 4 bases; unmatched bases: 3. The CDR3 runs 15 residues. Germline CDR1 and CDR2: SGHDT and YYEEEE. The CDR3 region is CASSLGTGGTGELFF. CDR3 sequence (DNA): TGTGCCAGCAGCCTTGGGACAGGGGGCACCGGGGAGCTGTTTTTT.

The chain joins TRBV30 to TRBJ2-5; perhaps TRBD2 as D (6 bases). The CDR3 loop spans 12 amino acids. CDR1 is GTSNPN and CDR2 is SVGIG in the germline V gene (reference sequence). Trimming took 8 bases from V and 0 from J, leaving 10 bases between them. CDR3 DNA sequence: TGTGCCGGCGGGACGCACCAAGAGACCCAGTACTTC. It encodes CAGGTHQETQYF.

The J gene is TRBJ2-7, the V gene TRBV6-5; tentative D call: TRBD2 (6 bases). This CDR3 has 14 residues. V was pared by 4 bases and J by 1 base, with 11 bases between. CDR1 is MNHEY, CDR2 SVGAGI, per germline. CDR3 region: CASSSDRGSYEQYF. CDR3 in DNA: TGTGCCAGCAGTTCGGACCGGGGGTCCTACGAGCAGTACTTC.

The rearrangement links TRBV7-9 to TRBJ2-7, with D maybe TRBD2 (5 bases). The CDR3 runs to 13 residues. Germline CDR1 and CDR2: SEHNR and FQNEAQ (reference sequence). The germline V and J ends were trimmed by 5 bases and 4 bases, with 12 bases remaining between them. The CDR3 loop reads CASSPRAAYEQYF. In DNA form, the CDR3 reads TGTGCCAGCAGCCCGAGGGCTGCATACGAGCAGTACTTC.

The rearrangement links TRBV4-1 to TRBJ1-5, with D unclear. Germline V gene lookup returns CDR1 MGHRA and CDR2 YSYEKL. The ends were cut back, 0 bases at V and 4 bases at J, with 7 bases in the middle. This CDR3 contains 14 residues. The CDR3: CASSQERNNQPQHF. The CDR3 DNA is TGCGCCAGCAGCCAAGAGCGGAATAATCAGCCCCAGCATTTT.

The chain joins TRBV13 to TRBJ2-5; TRBD2 might be the D (6 bases). In germline, CDR1 is PRHDT, CDR2 FYEKMQ (reference sequence). The CDR3 length is 16 residues. V dropped 2 bases and J dropped 7 bases, with 20 bases sitting between them. The CDR3, as DNA: TGTGCCAGCAGCTTAAGTGGGGGGTCCGACCGGAGGACCCAGTACTTC. This translates into CASSLSGGSDRRTQYF.

The rearrangement links TRBV4-1 to TRBJ2-7, with 9 bases identical to TRBD2. Unmatched junction bases numbered 7, after V lost 4 bases and J lost 0 bases. The CDR3 has 16 residues. The germline V gene encodes CDR1 MGHRA and CDR2 YSYEKL. The DNA of the CDR3 is TGCGCCAGCAGCCCCGAGCCTAGCGGGACCTCCTACGAGCAGTACTTC. It specifies CASSPEPSGTSYEQYF.

The CDR3 protein is CASSGGLAGNSYEQYF. DNA of the CDR3: TGTGCCAGCAGTGGGGGACTAGCGGGAAACTCCTACGAGCAGTACTTC. The chain is built from TRBV2 and TRBJ2-7; TRBD2 matches 13 bases. Germline V gives CDR1 SNHLY, CDR2 FYNNEI. The CDR3 consists of 16 residues. With 4 bases clipped from V and 0 bases from J, the junction kept 3 bases outside the gene matches.

The chain joins TRBV6-6 to TRBJ1-3; D unresolved. V dropped 7 bases and J dropped 4 bases, with 20 bases sitting between them. The CDR3 runs 16 residues. The germline gives CDR1 MNHNY, CDR2 SVGAGI (reference sequence). In DNA, the CDR3 is TGTGCCAGCACCTCACCCGCGCGAGTAGCGGGAAACACCATATATTTT. It encodes CASTSPARVAGNTIYF.

The CDR3 loop reads CASRDRGQETQYF. CDR3 in DNA: TGCGCCAGCCGGGACAGGGGGCAAGAGACCCAGTACTTC. The chain is built from TRBV10-2 and TRBJ2-5, with TRBD1 matching 11 bases. CDR3 size: 13 residues. CDR1 WSHSY and CDR2 SAAADI come from the germline V gene. Trimming cost V 8 bases and J 2 bases; bases outside gene matches: 1.

The rearrangement uses TRBV7-6 and TRBJ2-7; D not certain. Trimming took off 3 bases at V and 2 bases at J, with 14 bases between the two ends. The CDR3 extends over 15 amino acids. CDR1 and CDR2 (germline): SGHVS, FNYEAQ. The CDR3 nucleotides read TGTGCCAGCAGCTTGAGGTTAGGCATGACCTACGAGCAGTACTTC. Encoded protein: CASSLRLGMTYEQYF.

The V and J genes are TRBV11-2 and TRBJ1-1, with no clear D. The germline V and J ends were trimmed by 1 base and 1 base, with 13 bases remaining between them. This CDR3 is built from 16 residues. CDR1 SGHAT and CDR2 FQNNGV come from the germline V gene. The DNA for the CDR3 is TGTGCCAGCAGCTTAGTTGGCCTTACTAAGAACACTGAAGCTTTCTTT. Translating gives CASSLVGLTKNTEAFF.

This rearrangement joins TRBV27 to TRBJ2-2; D call uncertain. The CDR3 has 15 residues. V lost 2 bases, J lost 1 base, and 8 bases lay in between. CDR1 and CDR2 from the germline V gene are MNHEY and SMNVEV (reference sequence). CDR3 sequence (DNA): TGTGCCAGCAGTTTAGAGGCTGGGAACACCGGGGAGCTGTTTTTT. Amino acid sequence: CASSLEAGNTGELFF.

The V and J genes are TRBV7-9 and TRBJ2-5, with unresolved D. CDR1 and CDR2 (germline): SEHNR, FQNEAQ (reference sequence). Trimming took 4 bases from V and 5 from J, leaving 14 bases between them. The CDR3 has 14 amino acids. CDR3 sequence: CASSSPRMEETQYF. CDR3 DNA sequence: TGTGCCAGCAGCTCTCCGAGGATGGAGGAGACCCAGTACTTC.

The table lists this clone with a few counts. V is TRBV1 and J is TRBJ2-1; whether TRBD2, the table's D call, matches the DNA was not checked. TRBV1 is deemed a pseudogene. The CDR3 runs 16 residues. This CDR3 is CTSSPRQGLADNEQFF. CDR3 sequence (DNA): TGCACCAGCAGCCCCCGTCAGGGACTAGCTGACAATGAGCAGTTCTTC.

This sequence joins TRBV18 and TRBJ1-3, with TRBD1 identical over 12 bases. The J segment lost 2 bases and the V segment lost 5 bases, leaving 4 bases of the junction unmatched. Germline lookup yields CDR1 KGHSH and CDR2 LQKENI. This CDR3 spans 16 amino acids. CDR3 DNA: TGTGCCAGCTCAGGGACAGGGGGCGCAACTGGAAACACCATATATTTT. Its protein product is CASSGTGGATGNTIYF.

V is TRBV7-2 and J is TRBJ2-5; D might be TRBD2 (5 bases). Trimming cost V 5 bases and J 3 bases, with 16 bases left between them. The CDR3 contains 15 residues. The V gene's germline CDR1 is SGHTA and CDR2 FQGNSA. The DNA for the CDR3 is TGTGCCAGCAGCCTGGCGGGTACCCAGAAAGAGACCCAGTACTTC. Protein sequence: CASSLAGTQKETQYF.

V usage is TRBV5-5 and J usage is TRBJ1-2; D remains ambiguous. V was clipped by 1 base and J by 4 bases, with 8 bases between them. In germline, CDR1 is SGHKS, CDR2 YYEKEE (reference sequence). This CDR3 is built from 13 residues. The CDR3 DNA is TGTGCCAGCAGCTTGAACAACCGCTATGGCTACACCTTC. Translating it yields CASSLNNRYGYTF.

The genes are TRBV28 and TRBJ1-5; 8 bases map to TRBD1. The CDR3 is 14 amino acids. Germline CDR1 and CDR2: MDHEN and SYDVKM. J lost 6 bases, V lost 7 bases, and 8 bases had no gene match. CDR3: CASKDRAQSQPQHF. The CDR3 nucleotides read TGTGCCAGCAAGGACAGGGCCCAGAGTCAGCCCCAGCATTTT.

This chain joins TRBV15 and TRBJ2-7, with 7 positions matching TRBD1. Germline CDR1 is LNHNV and CDR2 is YYDKDF (reference sequence). After removal of 0 bases from V and 0 bases from J, the junction contained 8 bases not matched to a gene. This CDR3 is built from 17 residues. The CDR3 bases are TGTGCCACCAGCAGAGATTGGGGTCGGGACAGCTCCTACGAGCAGTACTTC. Translation: CATSRDWGRDSSYEQYF.

The V and J genes are TRBV28 and TRBJ2-3; a weak D match, TRBD1 (6 bases). V shed 7 bases and J shed 7 bases, with 24 bases lying between them. The length of the CDR3 is 16 residues. CDR1 and CDR2 (germline): MDHEN, SYDVKM. In DNA, the CDR3 is TGTGCCAGCACCATAATAGGGAGTGGGGGCCGGAATACGCAGTATTTT. This sequence encodes CASTIIGSGGRNTQYF.

The chain uses TRBV7-2 and TRBJ2-2; TRBD2 is a possible D gene (5 bases). V lost 5 bases, J lost 0 bases, and 16 bases lay in between. Germline lookup yields CDR1 SGHTA and CDR2 FQGNSA. This CDR3 spans 17 amino acids. CDR3 region: CASSLRLAFANTGELFF. The CDR3 nucleotides read TGTGCCAGCAGCCTGAGGCTAGCCTTTGCGAACACCGGGGAGCTGTTTTTT.

V is TRBV13 and J is TRBJ1-1; possible D gene TRBD1, 6 bases. Trimming shortened V by 4 bases and J by 7 bases, and 10 bases separated the two germline ends. The CDR3 sequence is 12 residues long. CDR1 is PRHDT, CDR2 FYEKMQ, per germline (reference sequence). CDR3 DNA sequence: TGTGCCAGCAGCTCCCAGGGGCTTGAAGCTTTCTTT. Amino acid sequence: CASSSQGLEAFF. The full variable domain, with the rest looked up from reference TRBV13 and TRBJ1-1, is AAGVIQSPRHLIKEKRETATLKCYPIPRHDTVYWYQQGPGQDPQFLISFYEKMQSDKGSIPDRFSAQQFSDYHSELNMSSLELGDSALYFCASSSQGLEAFFGQGTRLTVV.

CDR3 sequence reads: CASSFRRGGNEQYF. CDR3 DNA: TGTGCCAGCAGTTTTAGGCGGGGAGGCAACGAGCAGTACTTC. V is TRBV27 and J is TRBJ2-7, with a possible D match to TRBD2 (6 bases). The CDR3 loop spans 14 amino acids. Looked up from germline, CDR1 is MNHEY and CDR2 is SMNVEV (reference sequence). Trimming pared 3 bases from V and 5 bases from J, leaving 14 bases between.

This rearrangement joins TRBV30 to TRBJ1-2, with D maybe TRBD1 (5 bases). With 3 bases removed from V and 14 bases from J, the gap between germline ends came to 16 bases. This CDR3 region has 11 residues. The germline V gene encodes CDR1 GTSNPN and CDR2 SVGIG (reference sequence). CDR3 sequence reads: CAWSATGTRTF. Here the CDR3 DNA reads TGTGCCTGGAGCGCTACCGGGACTCGTACCTTC. Using reference TRBV30 and TRBJ1-2 for the parts outside the CDR3, the full variable domain is SQTIHQWPATLVQPVGSPLSLECTVEGTSNPNLYWYRQAAGRGLQLLFYSVGIGQISSEVPQNLSASRPQDRQFILSSKKLLLSDSGFYLCAWSATGTRTFGSGTRLTVV.